The 22 T cell receptor beta chains reported below all come from one sample, sequenced in a study of shared clonotypes between healthy human individuals. Produced via immunoSEQ multiplex PCR; TCRdb's table is partial and in-frame only. Among roughly 1,500,000 clones listed, just under 99% were seen once. Sequencing input: naive CD4+ T cells sorted from blood. Stated subset: CD45RA+ positively selected. All receptors derive from a young man in good health.

V and J are TRBV2 and TRBJ2-1; D remains ambiguous. The CDR3 contains 14 residues. Trimming removed 7 bases from V and 5 bases from J, with 15 bases in between. Per the germline V gene, CDR1 is SNHLY and CDR2 is FYNNEI. The CDR3 loop reads CASIHDGWDNEQFF. As DNA, the CDR3 is TGTGCCAGCATCCACGACGGGTGGGACAATGAGCAGTTCTTC.

The chain links TRBV6-1 to TRBJ1-1, with 7 bases matching TRBD1. The germline V gene has CDR1 MNHNS and CDR2 SASEGT. The CDR3 length is 11 residues. The trim removed 7 bases at V and 11 bases at J, leaving 7 bases unmatched. DNA of the CDR3: TGTGCCAGCAACGTAGACAGGGACGCTTTCTTT. As protein: CASNVDRDAFF.

The table lists this clone with a count of one. This chain joins TRBV7-2 and TRBJ2-7, with 7 bases aligning to TRBD1. V gave up 5 bases and J gave up 6 bases; unmatched junction bases: 13. Germline CDR1 SGHTA, CDR2 FQGNSA. This CDR3 contains 15 residues. In DNA form, the CDR3 reads TGTGCCAGCAGCCGAGACAGGGTAGACTCGGCCGAGCAGTACTTC. Translating it yields CASSRDRVDSAEQYF.

The chain links TRBV29-1 to TRBJ2-7, with D perhaps given as TRBD1 or TRBD2 (5 bases each). From germline, CDR1 is SQVTM and CDR2 ANQGSEA. Trimming removed 3 bases at V and 5 bases at J, with 14 bases between. The CDR3 length is 13 residues. Here the CDR3 DNA reads TGCAGCGTTGACTGGGGGACCCTCAACGAGCAGTACTTC. Protein product: CSVDWGTLNEQYF.

The chain joins TRBV5-1 to TRBJ2-3; D ambiguous. Germline values: CDR1 SGHRS, CDR2 YFSETQ. V gave up 0 bases and J gave up 3 bases, with 17 bases separating them. The CDR3 sequence is 17 residues long. The CDR3 DNA reads as TGCGCCAGCAGCTTGGCCCCTGACGGGTTGGAGACAGATACGCAGTATTTT. It specifies CASSLAPDGLETDTQYF. Based on the CDR3 plus reference TRBV5-1 and TRBJ2-3, the full variable domain is KAGVTQTPRYLIKTRGQQVTLSCSPISGHRSVSWYQQTPGQGLQFLFEYFSETQRNKGNFPGRFSGRQFSNSRSEMNVSTLELGDSALYLCASSLAPDGLETDTQYFGPGTRLTVL.

J is TRBJ1-2 and V is TRBV28; D call uncertain. V was clipped by 5 bases and J by 2 bases, with 9 bases between them. CDR3 length: 13 residues. The V gene's germline CDR1 is MDHEN and CDR2 SYDVKM. The CDR3 reads CASSRPPNYGYTF. The CDR3 DNA sequence: TGTGCCAGCAGTCGACCACCGAACTATGGCTACACCTTC.

The chain carries TRBV2 and TRBJ1-5; a weak D match, TRBD1 (6 bases). With 8 bases removed from V and 4 bases from J, the gap between germline ends came to 12 bases. CDR3 length equals 13 residues. CDR1 and CDR2 from the germline V gene are SNHLY and FYNNEI. This CDR3 reads CASREGTNQPQHF. As DNA, the CDR3 is TGTGCCAGCCGAGAGGGGACAAATCAGCCCCAGCATTTT.

The V call is TRBV29-1, the J call TRBJ2-3, with D uncertain. The CDR3 has 12 residues. Germline V lookup: CDR1 SQVTM, CDR2 ANQGSEA. The V end lost 5 bases, the J end lost 1 base, and 7 bases lay between the germline ends. For the CDR3, the DNA is TGCAGCGTTCTGTGGGGCACAGATACGCAGTATTTT. Protein sequence: CSVLWGTDTQYF.

The chain joins TRBV5-1 to TRBJ1-2; tentative D call: TRBD1 (6 bases). The germline V and J ends were trimmed by 0 bases and 8 bases, with 11 bases remaining between them. Per germline, CDR1 SGHRS and CDR2 YFSETQ. The CDR3 covers 13 residues. The CDR3 reads CASSLEQGLGYTF. CDR3 coding DNA: TGCGCCAGCAGCTTGGAACAGGGCCTGGGCTACACCTTC. Drawing the rest from reference TRBV5-1 and TRBJ1-2, the complete variable domain is KAGVTQTPRYLIKTRGQQVTLSCSPISGHRSVSWYQQTPGQGLQFLFEYFSETQRNKGNFPGRFSGRQFSNSRSEMNVSTLELGDSALYLCASSLEQGLGYTFGSGTRLTVV.

The table lists this clone with a count of one. The rearrangement uses TRBV19 and TRBJ2-7; no definite D call. The CDR3 covers 14 residues. The V end was cut by 3 bases, the J end by 1 base, with 10 bases between. CDR1 is LNHDA and CDR2 is SQIVND in the germline V gene (reference sequence). The CDR3 spells CASSMTPASYEQYF. DNA of the CDR3: TGTGCCAGTAGTATGACACCCGCATCCTACGAGCAGTACTTC.

J is TRBJ2-4 and V is TRBV4-2; D call uncertain. Germline-derived CDR1 and CDR2 are LGHNA and YNFKEQ. Trimming removed 1 base at V and 0 bases at J, with 7 bases between. This CDR3 spans 15 amino acids. CDR3 loop: CASSQAVLAKNIQYF. In DNA form, the CDR3 reads TGTGCCAGCAGCCAAGCCGTACTAGCCAAAAACATTCAGTACTTC.

V is TRBV5-4 and J is TRBJ2-7, with D possibly called TRBD1 or TRBD2 (6 bases each). This CDR3 spans 11 amino acids. V lost 6 bases, J lost 5 bases, and 9 bases lay in between. The V gene's germline CDR1 is SGHNT and CDR2 YYREEE (reference sequence). CDR3 bases: TGTGCCAGCAACGGGGGCGACGAGCAGTACTTC. It yields the protein CASNGGDEQYF.

CDR3: CASSRRTALNTEVFF. In DNA, the CDR3 is TGTGCCAGTAGTAGGCGGACAGCGTTGAACACTGAAGTATTCTTT. The chain employs TRBV19 and TRBJ1-1; maybe TRBD1 (6 bases). V was pared by 4 bases and J by 14 bases, with 26 bases between. The CDR3 contains 15 residues. The germline V gene has CDR1 LNHDA and CDR2 SQIVND (reference sequence).

The rearrangement links TRBV29-1 to TRBJ2-7; D not resolved. Trimming cost V 5 bases and J 0 bases, with 8 bases left between them. This CDR3 region has 12 residues. Germline-derived CDR1 and CDR2 are SQVTM and ANQGSEA. CDR3 nucleotides: TGCAGCGTTTTTTCTGGCTCCTACGAGCAGTACTTC. Protein product: CSVFSGSYEQYF.

The chain links TRBV5-1 to TRBJ2-3, with 11 bases fitting TRBD2. The CDR3 consists of 17 residues. Germline V CDR1 and CDR2: SGHRS, YFSETQ. Losses at the gene ends were 0 bases for V and 3 bases for J; bases not matched to a gene: 6. CDR3 DNA: TGCGCCAGCAGCTTGGGGGTAGCGGGAGGGCCTACAGATACGCAGTATTTT. Protein product: CASSLGVAGGPTDTQYF.

The chain has TRBV7-2 and TRBJ2-7, with 8 bases identical to TRBD2. The trim removed 3 bases at V and 7 bases at J, leaving 14 bases unmatched. The CDR3 consists of 16 residues. Germline V lookup: CDR1 SGHTA, CDR2 FQGNSA. The CDR3 loop is CASSFFPPGGPREQYF. The CDR3 bases are TGTGCCAGCAGCTTCTTCCCTCCGGGAGGGCCGAGGGAGCAGTACTTC.

The V gene is TRBV15, the J gene TRBJ1-2; unclear D gene. The V gene lost 3 bases and the J gene lost 4 bases, with 15 bases spanning the gap. CDR3 length: 15 amino acids. The germline CDR1 and CDR2 sequences are LNHNV and YYDKDF (reference sequence). The CDR3 spells CATSRFGPGSYGYTF. The CDR3 nucleotides read TGTGCCACCAGCAGGTTCGGGCCGGGGAGCTATGGCTACACCTTC.

The V call is TRBV28, the J call TRBJ2-7; no clear D. V was shortened by 2 bases and J by 7 bases, with 12 bases between the two germline ends. The length of the CDR3 is 13 residues. CDR1 and CDR2 from the germline V gene are MDHEN and SYDVKM. The chain's CDR3 is CASSLTYLGEQYF. CDR3 sequence (DNA): TGTGCCAGCAGTTTAACTTACTTGGGTGAGCAGTACTTC. Looking up the rest from reference TRBV28 and TRBJ2-7 gives the full variable domain: DVKVTQSSRYLVKRTGEKVFLECVQDMDHENMFWYRQDPGLGLRLIYFSYDVKMKEKGDIPEGYSVSREKKERFSLILESASTNQTSMYLCASSLTYLGEQYFGPGTRLTVT.

Regarding this clone: This specimen includes other DNA sequences encoding the same CDR3. The J gene is TRBJ2-2, the V gene TRBV18; D remains unclear. V was cut by 3 bases and J by 1 base, with 9 bases left in between. The germline gives CDR1 KGHSH, CDR2 LQKENI. The CDR3 has 15 residues. The CDR3 reads CASSPGLGNTGELFF. The CDR3 bases are TGTGCCAGCTCACCGGGCTTAGGGAACACCGGGGAGCTGTTTTTT.

The rearrangement uses TRBV5-1 and TRBJ2-5, with 7 nucleotides matching TRBD2. CDR3 length: 14 residues. CDR1 is SGHRS, CDR2 YFSETQ, per germline. With 0 bases clipped from V and 3 bases from J, the junction kept 2 bases outside the gene matches. For the CDR3, the DNA is TGCGCCAGCAGCTTGGGGACTAGGGAAGAGACCCAGTACTTC. Its translation: CASSLGTREETQYF.

J is TRBJ1-1 and V is TRBV6-5; D gene uncertain. Germline assignment: CDR1 MNHEY and CDR2 SVGAGI. Trimming cost V 6 bases and J 7 bases, with 9 bases left between them. This CDR3 is built from 11 residues. Here the CDR3 reads CASRSTYEAFF. The CDR3 bases are TGTGCCAGCAGAAGCACCTATGAAGCTTTCTTT.

V is TRBV4-2 and J is TRBJ1-2; no firm D call. V was cut by 5 bases and J by 8 bases, with 15 bases left in between. The CDR3 is 13 residues long. Looked up from germline, CDR1 is LGHNA and CDR2 is YNFKEQ. The CDR3 sequence is CASSTQDPGGYTF. Written as DNA, the CDR3 is TGTGCCAGCAGCACCCAGGACCCCGGGGGCTACACCTTC.